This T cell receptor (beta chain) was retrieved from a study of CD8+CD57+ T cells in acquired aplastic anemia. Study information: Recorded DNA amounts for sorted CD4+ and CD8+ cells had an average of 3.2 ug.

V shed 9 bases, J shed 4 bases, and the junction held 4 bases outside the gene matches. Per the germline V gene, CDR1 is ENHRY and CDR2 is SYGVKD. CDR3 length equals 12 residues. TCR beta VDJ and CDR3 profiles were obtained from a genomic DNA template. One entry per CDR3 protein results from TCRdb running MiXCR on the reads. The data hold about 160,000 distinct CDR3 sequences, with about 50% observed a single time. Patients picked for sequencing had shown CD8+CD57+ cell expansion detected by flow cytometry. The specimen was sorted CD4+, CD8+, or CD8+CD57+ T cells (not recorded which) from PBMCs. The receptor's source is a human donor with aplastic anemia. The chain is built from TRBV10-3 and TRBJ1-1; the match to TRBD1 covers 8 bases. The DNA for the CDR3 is TGTGCCATATGGACAGGGAGCACTGAAGCTTTCTTT. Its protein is CAIWTGSTEAFF.